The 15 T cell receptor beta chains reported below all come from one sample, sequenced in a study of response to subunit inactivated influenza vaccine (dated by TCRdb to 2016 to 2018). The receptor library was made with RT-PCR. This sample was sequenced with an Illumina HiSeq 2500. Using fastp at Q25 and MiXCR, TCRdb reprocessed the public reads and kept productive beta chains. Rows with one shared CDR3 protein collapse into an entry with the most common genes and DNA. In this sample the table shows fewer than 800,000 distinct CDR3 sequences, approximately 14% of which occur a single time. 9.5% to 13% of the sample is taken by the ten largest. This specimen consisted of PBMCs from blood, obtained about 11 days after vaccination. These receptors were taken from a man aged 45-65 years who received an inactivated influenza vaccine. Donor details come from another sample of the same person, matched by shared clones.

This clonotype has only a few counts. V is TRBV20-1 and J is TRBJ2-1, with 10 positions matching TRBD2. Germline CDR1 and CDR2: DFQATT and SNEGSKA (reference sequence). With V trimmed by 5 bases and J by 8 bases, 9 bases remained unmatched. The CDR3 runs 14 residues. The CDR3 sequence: CSAFSSGRGDEQFF. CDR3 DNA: TGCAGTGCTTTCTCCAGCGGGAGGGGGGATGAGCAGTTCTTC.

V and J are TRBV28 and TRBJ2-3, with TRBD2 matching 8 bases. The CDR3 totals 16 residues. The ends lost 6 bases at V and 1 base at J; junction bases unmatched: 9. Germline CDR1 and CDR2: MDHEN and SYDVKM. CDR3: CASSQPRREGTDTQYF. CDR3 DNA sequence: TGTGCCAGCAGCCAACCAAGGCGGGAGGGCACAGATACGCAGTATTTT.

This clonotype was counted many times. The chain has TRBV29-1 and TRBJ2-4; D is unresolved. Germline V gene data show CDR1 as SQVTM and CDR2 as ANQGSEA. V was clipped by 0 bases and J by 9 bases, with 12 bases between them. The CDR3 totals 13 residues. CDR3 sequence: CSVEDGDGGIQYF. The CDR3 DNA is TGCAGCGTTGAAGATGGGGATGGCGGCATTCAGTACTTC.

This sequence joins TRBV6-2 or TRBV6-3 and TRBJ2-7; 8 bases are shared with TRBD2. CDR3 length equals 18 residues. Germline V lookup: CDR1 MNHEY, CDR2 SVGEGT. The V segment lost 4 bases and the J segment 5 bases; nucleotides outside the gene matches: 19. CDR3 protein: CASSFNSYGRAFNNEQYF. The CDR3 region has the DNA TGTGCCAGCAGTTTCAACTCGTACGGGAGGGCCTTCAACAACGAGCAGTACTTC.

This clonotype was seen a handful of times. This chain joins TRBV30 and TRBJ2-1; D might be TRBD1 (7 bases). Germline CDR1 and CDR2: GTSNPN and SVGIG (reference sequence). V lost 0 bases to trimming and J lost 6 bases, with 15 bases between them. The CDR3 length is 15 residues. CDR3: CAWSVGRGDGNEQFF. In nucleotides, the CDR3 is TGTGCCTGGAGTGTAGGCAGGGGGGATGGCAATGAGCAGTTCTTC.

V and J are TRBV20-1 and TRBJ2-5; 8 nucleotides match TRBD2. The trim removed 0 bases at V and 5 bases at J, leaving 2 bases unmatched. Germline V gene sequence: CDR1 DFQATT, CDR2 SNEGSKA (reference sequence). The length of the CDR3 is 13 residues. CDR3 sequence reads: CSARDPGGETQYF. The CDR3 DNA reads TGCAGTGCTAGAGATCCGGGGGGGGAGACCCAGTACTTC.

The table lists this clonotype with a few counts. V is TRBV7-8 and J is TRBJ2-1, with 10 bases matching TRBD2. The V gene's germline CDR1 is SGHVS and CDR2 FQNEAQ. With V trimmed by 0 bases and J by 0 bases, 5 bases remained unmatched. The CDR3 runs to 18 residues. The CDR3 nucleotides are TGTGCCAGCAGCTTAGCAGGACTAGCGGAGATCTCCTACAATGAGCAGTTCTTC. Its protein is CASSLAGLAEISYNEQFF.

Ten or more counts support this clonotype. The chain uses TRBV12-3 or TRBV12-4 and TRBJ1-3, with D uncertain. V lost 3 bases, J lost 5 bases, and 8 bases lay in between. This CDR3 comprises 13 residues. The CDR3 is CASSLTQRNTIYF. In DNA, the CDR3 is TGTGCCAGCAGTTTGACACAGCGAAACACCATATATTTT.

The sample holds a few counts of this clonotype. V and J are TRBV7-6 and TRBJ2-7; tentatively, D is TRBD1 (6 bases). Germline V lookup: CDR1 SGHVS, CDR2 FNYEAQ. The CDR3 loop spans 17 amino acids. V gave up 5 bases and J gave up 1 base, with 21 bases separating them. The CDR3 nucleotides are TGTGCCAGCAGCCCAGGGGACGGCCCCGCAATTTCCTACGAGCAGTACTTC. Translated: CASSPGDGPAISYEQYF. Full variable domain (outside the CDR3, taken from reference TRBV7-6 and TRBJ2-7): GAGVSQSPRYKVTKRGQDVALRCDPISGHVSLYWYRQALGQGPEFLTYFNYEAQQDKSGLPNDRFSAERPEGSISTLTIQRTEQRDSAMYRCASSPGDGPAISYEQYFGPGTRLTVT.

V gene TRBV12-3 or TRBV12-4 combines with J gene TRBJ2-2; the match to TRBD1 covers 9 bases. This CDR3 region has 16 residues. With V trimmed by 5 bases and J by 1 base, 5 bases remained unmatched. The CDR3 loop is CASSPRDRENTGELFF. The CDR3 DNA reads TGTGCCAGCAGTCCTCGGGACAGGGAGAACACCGGGGAGCTGTTTTTT.

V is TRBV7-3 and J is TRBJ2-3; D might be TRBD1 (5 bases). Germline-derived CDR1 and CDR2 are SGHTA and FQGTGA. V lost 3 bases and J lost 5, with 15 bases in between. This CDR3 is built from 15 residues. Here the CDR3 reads CASSLGPTRVDTQYF. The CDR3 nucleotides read TGTGCCAGCAGCTTGGGGCCCACAAGAGTAGATACGCAGTATTTT.

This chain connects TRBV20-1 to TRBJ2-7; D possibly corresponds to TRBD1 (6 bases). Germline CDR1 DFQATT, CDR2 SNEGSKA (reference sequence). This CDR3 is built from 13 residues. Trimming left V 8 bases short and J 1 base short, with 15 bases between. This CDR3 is CSCPDSFSYEQYF. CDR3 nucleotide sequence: TGCAGTTGCCCGGACAGTTTTTCCTACGAGCAGTACTTC.

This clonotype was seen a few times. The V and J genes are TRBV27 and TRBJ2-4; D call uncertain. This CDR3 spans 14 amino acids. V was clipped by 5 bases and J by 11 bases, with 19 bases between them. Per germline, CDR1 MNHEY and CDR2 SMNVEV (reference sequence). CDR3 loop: CASSLSSKGSFQYF. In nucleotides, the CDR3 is TGTGCCAGCAGTCTGTCAAGTAAAGGGTCTTTTCAGTACTTC.

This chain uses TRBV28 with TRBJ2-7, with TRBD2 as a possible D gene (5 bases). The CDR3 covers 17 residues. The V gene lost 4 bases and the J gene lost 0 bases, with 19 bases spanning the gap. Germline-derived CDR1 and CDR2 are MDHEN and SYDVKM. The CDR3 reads CASSSHLGGGDSYEQYF. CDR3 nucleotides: TGTGCCAGCAGTTCCCATCTGGGCGGAGGAGACTCCTACGAGCAGTACTTC.

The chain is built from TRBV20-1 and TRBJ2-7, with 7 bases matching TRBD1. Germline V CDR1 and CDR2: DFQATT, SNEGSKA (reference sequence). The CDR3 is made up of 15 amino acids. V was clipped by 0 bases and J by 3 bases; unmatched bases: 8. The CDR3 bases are TGCAGTGCTAGAGATTCGTGGACAGGCGTCTACGAGCAGTACTTC. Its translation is CSARDSWTGVYEQYF.